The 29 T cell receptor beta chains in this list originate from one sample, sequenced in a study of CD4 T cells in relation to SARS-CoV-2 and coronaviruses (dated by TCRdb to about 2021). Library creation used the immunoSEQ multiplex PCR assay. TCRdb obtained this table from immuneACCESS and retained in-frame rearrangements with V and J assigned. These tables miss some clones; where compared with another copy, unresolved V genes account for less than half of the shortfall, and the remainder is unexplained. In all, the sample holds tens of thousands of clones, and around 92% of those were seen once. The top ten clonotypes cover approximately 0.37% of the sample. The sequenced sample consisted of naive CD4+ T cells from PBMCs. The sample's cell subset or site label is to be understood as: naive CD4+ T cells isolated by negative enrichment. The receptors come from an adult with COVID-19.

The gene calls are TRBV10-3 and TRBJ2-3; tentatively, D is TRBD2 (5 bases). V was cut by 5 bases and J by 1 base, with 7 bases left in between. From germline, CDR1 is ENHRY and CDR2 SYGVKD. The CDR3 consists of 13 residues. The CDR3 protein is CAISSGRTDTQYF. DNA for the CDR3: TGTGCCATCAGTAGCGGTCGCACAGATACGCAGTATTTT.

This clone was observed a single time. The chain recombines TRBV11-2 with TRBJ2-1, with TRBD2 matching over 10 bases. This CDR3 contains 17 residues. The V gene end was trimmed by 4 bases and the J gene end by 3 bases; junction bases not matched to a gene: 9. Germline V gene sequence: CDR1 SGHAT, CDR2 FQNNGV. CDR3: CASSSYKREGGYNEQFF. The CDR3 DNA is TGTGCCAGCAGCTCGTACAAGCGGGAGGGCGGCTACAATGAGCAGTTCTTC.

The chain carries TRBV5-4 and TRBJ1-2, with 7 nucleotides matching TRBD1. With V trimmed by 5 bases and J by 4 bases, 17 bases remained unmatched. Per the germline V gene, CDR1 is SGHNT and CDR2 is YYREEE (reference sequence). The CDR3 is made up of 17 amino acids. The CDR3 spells CASRKELQGTAGYGYTF. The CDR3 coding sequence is TGTGCCAGCAGGAAGGAATTACAGGGGACCGCAGGCTATGGCTACACCTTC.

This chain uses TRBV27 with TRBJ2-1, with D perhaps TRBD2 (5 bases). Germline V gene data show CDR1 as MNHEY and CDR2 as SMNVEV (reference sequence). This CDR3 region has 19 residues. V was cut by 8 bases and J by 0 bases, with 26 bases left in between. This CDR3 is CASAYQAATTLSSYNEQFF. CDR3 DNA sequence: TGTGCCAGCGCGTACCAAGCGGCAACAACTCTTAGCTCCTACAATGAGCAGTTCTTC.

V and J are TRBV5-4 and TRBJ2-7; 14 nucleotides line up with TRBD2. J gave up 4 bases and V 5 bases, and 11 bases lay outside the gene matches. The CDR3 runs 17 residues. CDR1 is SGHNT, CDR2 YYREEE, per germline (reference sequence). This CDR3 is CASSPGTSGSLEYEQYF. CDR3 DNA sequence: TGTGCCAGCAGTCCCGGGACTAGCGGGAGTCTCGAGTACGAGCAGTACTTC. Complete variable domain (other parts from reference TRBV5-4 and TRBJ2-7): ETGVTQSPTHLIKTRGQQVTLRCSSQSGHNTVSWYQQALGQGPQFIFQYYREEENGRGNFPPRFSGLQFPNYSSELNVNALELDDSALYLCASSPGTSGSLEYEQYFGPGTRLTVT.

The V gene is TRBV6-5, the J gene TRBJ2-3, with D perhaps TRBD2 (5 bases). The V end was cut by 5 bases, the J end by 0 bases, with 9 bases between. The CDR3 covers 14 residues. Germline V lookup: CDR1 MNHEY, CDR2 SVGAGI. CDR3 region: CASSRGTSTDTQYF. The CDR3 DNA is TGTGCCAGCAGTCGGGGTACTAGCACAGATACGCAGTATTTT.

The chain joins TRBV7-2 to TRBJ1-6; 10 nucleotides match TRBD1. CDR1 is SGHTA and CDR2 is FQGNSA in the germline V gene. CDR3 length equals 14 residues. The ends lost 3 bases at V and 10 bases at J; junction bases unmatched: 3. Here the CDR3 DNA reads TGTGCCAGCAGCTTGGGACAGGGGTACTCACCCCTCCACTTT. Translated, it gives CASSLGQGYSPLHF.

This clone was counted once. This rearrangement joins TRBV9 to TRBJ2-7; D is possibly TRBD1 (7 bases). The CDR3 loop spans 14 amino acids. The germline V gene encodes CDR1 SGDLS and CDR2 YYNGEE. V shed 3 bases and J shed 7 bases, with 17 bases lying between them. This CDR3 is CASSAPGGFKEQYF. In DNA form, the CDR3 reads TGTGCCAGCAGCGCCCCAGGGGGGTTTAAAGAGCAGTACTTC.

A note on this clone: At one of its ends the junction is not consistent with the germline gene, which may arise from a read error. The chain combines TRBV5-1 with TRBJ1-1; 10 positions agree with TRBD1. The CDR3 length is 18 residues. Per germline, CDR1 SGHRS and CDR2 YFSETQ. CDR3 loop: CASSTGGFDGTLKTEAFF. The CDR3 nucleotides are TGCGCCAGTTCGACAGGGGGCTTCGACGGGACCCTGAAGACTGAAGCTTTCTTT.

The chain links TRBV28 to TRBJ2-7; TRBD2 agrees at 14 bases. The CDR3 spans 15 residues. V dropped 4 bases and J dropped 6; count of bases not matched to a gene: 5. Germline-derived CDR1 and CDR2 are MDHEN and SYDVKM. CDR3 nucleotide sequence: TGTGCCAGCAGTTCCGGGGGACTAGCGGGAGCCGAGCAGTACTTC. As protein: CASSSGGLAGAEQYF.

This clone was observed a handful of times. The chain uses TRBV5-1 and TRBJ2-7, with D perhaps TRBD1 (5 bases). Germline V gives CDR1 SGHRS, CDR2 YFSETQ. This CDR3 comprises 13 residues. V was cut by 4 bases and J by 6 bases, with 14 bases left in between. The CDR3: CASSMDVGAEQYF. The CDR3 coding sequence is TGCGCCAGCAGCATGGACGTAGGGGCCGAGCAGTACTTC. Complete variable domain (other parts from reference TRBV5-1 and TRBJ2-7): KAGVTQTPRYLIKTRGQQVTLSCSPISGHRSVSWYQQTPGQGLQFLFEYFSETQRNKGNFPGRFSGRQFSNSRSEMNVSTLELGDSALYLCASSMDVGAEQYFGPGTRLTVT.

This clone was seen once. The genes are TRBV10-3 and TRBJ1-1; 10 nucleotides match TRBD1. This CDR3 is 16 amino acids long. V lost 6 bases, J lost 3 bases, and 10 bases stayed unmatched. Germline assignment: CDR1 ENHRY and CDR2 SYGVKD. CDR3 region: CAIRKRQGAKDTEAFF. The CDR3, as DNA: TGTGCCATCAGGAAGAGACAGGGGGCTAAAGACACTGAAGCTTTCTTT.

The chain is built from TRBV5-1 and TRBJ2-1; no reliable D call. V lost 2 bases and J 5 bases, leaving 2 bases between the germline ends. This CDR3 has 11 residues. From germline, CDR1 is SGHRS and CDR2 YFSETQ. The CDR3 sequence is CASSFDNEQFF. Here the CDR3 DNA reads TGCGCCAGCAGCTTTGACAATGAGCAGTTCTTC.

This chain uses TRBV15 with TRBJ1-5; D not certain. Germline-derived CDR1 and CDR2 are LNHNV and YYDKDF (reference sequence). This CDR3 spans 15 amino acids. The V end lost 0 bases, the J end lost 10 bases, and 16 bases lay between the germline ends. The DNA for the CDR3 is TGTGCCACCAGCAGAGATCGAGCGATTATCAGCCCCCAGCATTTT. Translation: CATSRDRAIISPQHF.

The CDR3 DNA reads as TGTGCCAGCAGGCGTAGCGGCACAAGGGGCGAGCAGTACTTC. Its protein product is CASRRSGTRGEQYF. The V and J genes are TRBV6-5 and TRBJ2-7, with D possibly TRBD2 on 6 matching bases. The CDR3 is made up of 14 amino acids. Trimming pared 6 bases from V and 6 bases from J, leaving 18 bases between. CDR1 and CDR2 from the germline V gene are MNHEY and SVGAGI.

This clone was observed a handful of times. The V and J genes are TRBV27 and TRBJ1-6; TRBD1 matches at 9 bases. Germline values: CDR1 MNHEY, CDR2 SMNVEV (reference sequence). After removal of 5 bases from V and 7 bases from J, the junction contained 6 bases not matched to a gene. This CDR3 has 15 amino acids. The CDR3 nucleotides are TGTGCCAGCAGTGGGACAGGGTGGTTGAATTCACCCCTCCACTTT. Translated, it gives CASSGTGWLNSPLHF.

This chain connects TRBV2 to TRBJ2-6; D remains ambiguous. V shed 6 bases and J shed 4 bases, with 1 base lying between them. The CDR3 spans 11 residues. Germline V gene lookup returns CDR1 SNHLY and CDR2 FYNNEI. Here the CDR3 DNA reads TGTGCCAGCAGGGGGGCCAACGTCCTGACTTTC. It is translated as CASRGANVLTF. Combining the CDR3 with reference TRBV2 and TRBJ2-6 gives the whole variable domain EPEVTQTPSHQVTQMGQEVILRCVPISNHLYFYWYRQILGQKVEFLVSFYNNEISEKSEIFDDQFSVERPDGSNFTLKIRSTKLEDSAMYFCASRGANVLTFGAGSRLTVL.

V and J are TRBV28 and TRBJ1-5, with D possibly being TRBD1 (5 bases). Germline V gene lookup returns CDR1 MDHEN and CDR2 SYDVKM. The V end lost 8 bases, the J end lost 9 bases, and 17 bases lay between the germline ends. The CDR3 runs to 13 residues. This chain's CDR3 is CASRPWGGRPQHF. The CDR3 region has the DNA TGTGCCAGCCGGCCATGGGGGGGACGGCCCCAGCATTTT.

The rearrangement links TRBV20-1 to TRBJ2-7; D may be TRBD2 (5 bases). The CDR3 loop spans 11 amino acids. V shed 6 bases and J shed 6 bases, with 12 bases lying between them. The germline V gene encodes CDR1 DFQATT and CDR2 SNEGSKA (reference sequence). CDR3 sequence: CSAPRVIEQYF. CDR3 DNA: TGCAGTGCGCCGAGGGTAATCGAGCAGTACTTC.

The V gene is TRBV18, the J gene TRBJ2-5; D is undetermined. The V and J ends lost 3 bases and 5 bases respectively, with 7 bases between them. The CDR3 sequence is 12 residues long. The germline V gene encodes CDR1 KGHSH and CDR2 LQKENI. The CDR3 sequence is CASSPDGETQYF. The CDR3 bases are TGTGCCAGCTCACCCGACGGGGAGACCCAGTACTTC.

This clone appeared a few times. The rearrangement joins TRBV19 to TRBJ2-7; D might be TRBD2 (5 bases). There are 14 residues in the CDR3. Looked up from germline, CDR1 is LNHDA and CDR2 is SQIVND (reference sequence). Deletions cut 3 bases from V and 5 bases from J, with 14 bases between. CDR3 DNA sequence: TGTGCCAGTAGTATCCCGGGGTGGATCAACGAGCAGTACTTC. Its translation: CASSIPGWINEQYF.

DNA of the CDR3: TGTGCCAGTAGTCCTACCAGGGGCACTGAAGCTTTCTTT. As protein: CASSPTRGTEAFF. This chain links TRBV19 with TRBJ1-1; D might be TRBD1 (6 bases). Germline V gene data show CDR1 as LNHDA and CDR2 as SQIVND (reference sequence). This CDR3 contains 13 residues. The ends were cut back, 5 bases at V and 4 bases at J, with 11 bases in the middle.

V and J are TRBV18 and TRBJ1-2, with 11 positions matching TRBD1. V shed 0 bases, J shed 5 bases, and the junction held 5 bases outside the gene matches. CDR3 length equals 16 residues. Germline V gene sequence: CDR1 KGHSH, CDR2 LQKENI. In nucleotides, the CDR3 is TGTGCCAGCTCACCACCCTCCCGGGACAGGGGGTATGGCTACACCTTC. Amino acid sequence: CASSPPSRDRGYGYTF. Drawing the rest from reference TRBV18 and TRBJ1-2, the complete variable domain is NAGVMQNPRHLVRRRGQEARLRCSPMKGHSHVYWYRQLPEEGLKFMVYLQKENIIDESGMPKERFSAEFPKEGPSILRIQQVVRGDSAAYFCASSPPSRDRGYGYTFGSGTRLTVV.

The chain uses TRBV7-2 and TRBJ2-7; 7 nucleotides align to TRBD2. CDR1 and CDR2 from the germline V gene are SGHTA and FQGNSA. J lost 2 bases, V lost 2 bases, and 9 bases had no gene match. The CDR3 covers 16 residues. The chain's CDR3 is CASSLMGEGRPYEQYF. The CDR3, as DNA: TGTGCCAGCAGCTTAATGGGGGAGGGCCGCCCCTACGAGCAGTACTTC.

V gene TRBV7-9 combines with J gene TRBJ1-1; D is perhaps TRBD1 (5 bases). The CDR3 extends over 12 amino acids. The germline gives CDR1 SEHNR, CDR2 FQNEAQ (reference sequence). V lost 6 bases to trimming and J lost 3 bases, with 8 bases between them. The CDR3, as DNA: TGTGCCAGCAGTCGCAGGGACACTGAAGCTTTCTTT. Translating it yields CASSRRDTEAFF.

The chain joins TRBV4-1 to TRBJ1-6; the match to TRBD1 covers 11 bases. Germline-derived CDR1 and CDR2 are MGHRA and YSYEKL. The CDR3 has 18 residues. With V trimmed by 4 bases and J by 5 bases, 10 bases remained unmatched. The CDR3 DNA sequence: TGCGCCAGCAGCCGTACCGGACAGGGGGCGAGGGATAATTCACCCCTCCACTTT. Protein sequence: CASSRTGQGARDNSPLHF.

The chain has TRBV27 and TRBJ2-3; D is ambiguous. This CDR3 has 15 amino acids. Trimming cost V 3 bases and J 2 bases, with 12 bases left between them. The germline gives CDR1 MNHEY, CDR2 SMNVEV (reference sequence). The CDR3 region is CASSFSGTDTDTQYF. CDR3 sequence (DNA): TGTGCCAGCAGTTTCTCCGGCACAGACACAGATACGCAGTATTTT.

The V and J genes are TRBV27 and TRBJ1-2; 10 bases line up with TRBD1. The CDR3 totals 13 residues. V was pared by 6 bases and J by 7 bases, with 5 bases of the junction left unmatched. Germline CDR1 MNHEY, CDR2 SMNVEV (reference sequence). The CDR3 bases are TGTGCCAGCAGCACTAGGGACAGGGGTGGCTACACCTTC. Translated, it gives CASSTRDRGGYTF.

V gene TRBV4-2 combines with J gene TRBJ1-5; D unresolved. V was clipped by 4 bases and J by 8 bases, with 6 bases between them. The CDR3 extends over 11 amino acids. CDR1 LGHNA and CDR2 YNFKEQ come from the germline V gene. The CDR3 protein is CASSPTEPQHF. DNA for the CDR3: TGTGCCAGCAGCCCCACCGAGCCCCAGCATTTT.